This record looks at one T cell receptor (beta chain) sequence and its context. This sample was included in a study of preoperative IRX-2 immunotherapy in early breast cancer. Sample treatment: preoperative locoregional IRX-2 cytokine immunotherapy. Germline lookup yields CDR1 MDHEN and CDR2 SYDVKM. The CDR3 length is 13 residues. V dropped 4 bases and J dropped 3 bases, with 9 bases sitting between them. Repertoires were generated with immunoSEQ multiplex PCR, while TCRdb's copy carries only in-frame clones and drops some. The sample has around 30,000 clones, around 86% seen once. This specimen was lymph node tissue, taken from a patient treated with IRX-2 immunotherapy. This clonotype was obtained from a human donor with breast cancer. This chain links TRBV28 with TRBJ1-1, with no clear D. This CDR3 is CASSSFPHTEAFF. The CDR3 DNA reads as TGTGCCAGCAGTTCTTTCCCCCACACTGAAGCTTTCTTT.